This TCR beta chain derives from a study of blood T cell repertoires in COVID-19. Sequencing was performed with immunoSEQ multiplex PCR; in TCRdb, only in-frame clones are kept and a portion is missing. The table records 200,000 to 250,000 clones, about 80% of them present only once. CDR3 size: 14 residues. Germline V gene data show CDR1 as SGHRS and CDR2 as YFSETQ. With 1 base removed from V and 4 bases from J, the gap between germline ends came to 11 bases. Sample: peripheral blood. The V gene is TRBV5-1, the J gene TRBJ1-1, with no clear D. This TCR was recovered from a woman of 80 years or more with COVID-19, enrolled during active disease. The CDR3 region is CASSLTQTPTEAFF. The CDR3, as DNA: TGCGCCAGCAGCTTGACGCAGACTCCCACTGAAGCTTTCTTT. Drawing the rest from reference TRBV5-1 and TRBJ1-1, the complete variable domain is KAGVTQTPRYLIKTRGQQVTLSCSPISGHRSVSWYQQTPGQGLQFLFEYFSETQRNKGNFPGRFSGRQFSNSRSEMNVSTLELGDSALYLCASSLTQTPTEAFFGQGTRLTVV.